The 27 T cell receptor beta chains reported below all come from one sample, sequenced in a study of cytomegalovirus exposure and HLA in healthy donors. Sequencing was performed with immunoSEQ multiplex PCR; in TCRdb, only in-frame clones are kept and a portion is missing. This sample has 80,000 to 95,000 clones; 95% to 96% occur once, and the top ten carry about 1.3%. Sequencing was done on a sample of PBMCs. The receptor source for this set is a young woman in good health and CMV-seronegative.

The rearrangement uses TRBV5-6 and TRBJ2-2; TRBD2 matches at 8 bases. Germline V CDR1 and CDR2: SGHDT, YYEEEE. With V trimmed by 2 bases and J by 7 bases, 10 bases remained unmatched. The CDR3 extends over 16 amino acids. The CDR3 DNA follows: TGTGCCAGCAGCTTTAGCGGGAAAGGATGGAGCGGGGAGCTGTTTTTT. Protein sequence: CASSFSGKGWSGELFF.

The V and J genes are TRBV27 and TRBJ2-7; possibly TRBD1 for D (6 bases). CDR1 and CDR2 (germline): MNHEY, SMNVEV (reference sequence). CDR3 length equals 11 residues. V was clipped by 10 bases and J by 5 bases, with 12 bases between them. The CDR3 spells CATSRGDEQYF. The CDR3 DNA reads TGTGCCACTAGCAGGGGTGACGAGCAGTACTTC.

This clone was counted a single time. V gene TRBV6-5 combines with J gene TRBJ2-7; D not resolved. V was shortened by 5 bases and J by 4 bases, with 6 bases between the two germline ends. The CDR3 totals 11 residues. Looked up from germline, CDR1 is MNHEY and CDR2 is SVGAGI. The chain's CDR3 is CASSKAYEQYF. Written as DNA, the CDR3 is TGTGCCAGCAGTAAAGCGTACGAGCAGTACTTC.

V usage is TRBV5-1 and J usage is TRBJ1-3, with TRBD1 identical over 7 bases. CDR1 and CDR2 (germline): SGHRS, YFSETQ. The CDR3 runs 13 residues. After removal of 7 bases from V and 5 bases from J, the junction contained 6 bases not matched to a gene. The CDR3 reads CASGRDSRNTIYF. The CDR3 bases are TGCGCCAGCGGCCGGGACAGCCGAAACACCATATATTTT. Based on the CDR3 plus reference TRBV5-1 and TRBJ1-3, the full variable domain is KAGVTQTPRYLIKTRGQQVTLSCSPISGHRSVSWYQQTPGQGLQFLFEYFSETQRNKGNFPGRFSGRQFSNSRSEMNVSTLELGDSALYLCASGRDSRNTIYFGEGSWLTVV.

The J gene is TRBJ2-3, the V gene TRBV7-2; D call uncertain. This CDR3 spans 12 amino acids. V dropped 3 bases and J dropped 6 bases, with 7 bases sitting between them. CDR1 and CDR2 (germline): SGHTA, FQGNSA. The CDR3 region has the DNA TGTGCCAGCAGCTTTCTTCGGGATACGCAGTATTTT. Its protein is CASSFLRDTQYF.

CDR3 DNA: TGTGCCAGCAGCTCGCCAGGGCGATACAATGAGCAGTTCTTC. Its translation is CASSSPGRYNEQFF. This sequence joins TRBV11-2 and TRBJ2-1; D is perhaps TRBD1 (5 bases). The germline V and J ends were trimmed by 4 bases and 4 bases, with 11 bases remaining between them. The germline V gene encodes CDR1 SGHAT and CDR2 FQNNGV. The CDR3 has 14 residues.

This chain joins TRBV6-5 and TRBJ2-2; 7 nucleotides match TRBD2. Unmatched junction bases numbered 8, after V lost 2 bases and J lost 5 bases. This CDR3 spans 16 amino acids. CDR1 is MNHEY and CDR2 is SVGAGI in the germline V gene. The CDR3 reads CASSYPEGRGTGELFF. CDR3 coding DNA: TGTGCCAGCAGTTACCCGGAAGGGAGGGGAACCGGGGAGCTGTTTTTT.

The chain has TRBV6-5 and TRBJ2-3; D might be TRBD2 (6 bases). The V end lost 6 bases, the J end lost 4 bases, and 11 bases lay between the germline ends. The CDR3 length is 13 residues. Germline V gene data show CDR1 as MNHEY and CDR2 as SVGAGI. CDR3 DNA: TGTGCCAGCAGCCCCTCGGGGGCAGATACGCAGTATTTT. Protein product: CASSPSGADTQYF.

The chain joins TRBV28 to TRBJ1-3; no definite D call. Deletions cut 4 bases from V and 4 bases from J, with 17 bases between. Germline lookup yields CDR1 MDHEN and CDR2 SYDVKM. CDR3 length: 16 amino acids. CDR3 coding DNA: TGTGCCAGCAGTTCGCCGGGAGAAGCACAGGGAAACACCATATATTTT. Its protein product is CASSSPGEAQGNTIYF.

The CDR3 reads CASNRGGRTEAFF. The CDR3, as DNA: TGTGCCAGTAATCGAGGGGGCCGGACTGAAGCTTTCTTT. The V call is TRBV19, the J call TRBJ1-1, with 7 bases that match TRBD1. Germline CDR1 is LNHDA and CDR2 is SQIVND (reference sequence). Germline trimming cut 7 bases from V and 5 bases from J; bases unmatched to any gene: 7. The CDR3 runs 13 residues.

As DNA, the CDR3 is TGTGCCAGCAGTGAAGCGCGAGAGACCCAGTACTTC. Protein: CASSEARETQYF. The rearrangement joins TRBV2 to TRBJ2-5; D gene unclear. This CDR3 is 12 amino acids long. V lost 0 bases and J 4 bases, leaving 3 bases between the germline ends. Germline V gene data show CDR1 as SNHLY and CDR2 as FYNNEI. The full variable domain, completed using reference TRBV2 and TRBJ2-5, is EPEVTQTPSHQVTQMGQEVILRCVPISNHLYFYWYRQILGQKVEFLVSFYNNEISEKSEIFDDQFSVERPDGSNFTLKIRSTKLEDSAMYFCASSEARETQYFGPGTRLLVL.

This chain joins TRBV6-1 and TRBJ1-2; TRBD1 might be the D (6 bases). The germline V and J ends were trimmed by 3 bases and 2 bases, with 16 bases remaining between them. Germline V gene data show CDR1 as MNHNS and CDR2 as SASEGT. There are 16 residues in the CDR3. The DNA for the CDR3 is TGTGCCAGCAGTGATTACACCGGGACACCCAACTATGGCTACACCTTC. It is translated as CASSDYTGTPNYGYTF.

The chain uses TRBV4-1 and TRBJ2-7, with 11 bases lining up with TRBD2. The CDR3 spans 17 residues. J gave up 5 bases and V 1 base, and 10 bases lay outside the gene matches. The V gene's germline CDR1 is MGHRA and CDR2 YSYEKL. The CDR3 here is CASSQVPLAGAIHEQYF. The CDR3, as DNA: TGCGCCAGCAGCCAAGTCCCACTAGCGGGAGCAATCCACGAGCAGTACTTC.

This clone was counted a single time. The rearrangement joins TRBV13 to TRBJ2-5; D unresolved. Between the trimmed V and J ends, which lost 0 bases and 3 bases, there was a span of 5 bases. The CDR3 sequence is 13 residues long. The germline V gene encodes CDR1 PRHDT and CDR2 FYEKMQ (reference sequence). The CDR3 reads CASSLGIEETQYF. CDR3 sequence (DNA): TGTGCCAGCAGCTTAGGAATCGAAGAGACCCAGTACTTC. The whole variable domain, filled in from reference TRBV13 and TRBJ2-5, reads AAGVIQSPRHLIKEKRETATLKCYPIPRHDTVYWYQQGPGQDPQFLISFYEKMQSDKGSIPDRFSAQQFSDYHSELNMSSLELGDSALYFCASSLGIEETQYFGPGTRLLVL.

This chain uses TRBV6-4 with TRBJ2-1; 13 bases are shared with TRBD2. This CDR3 contains 16 residues. Germline CDR1 MRHNA, CDR2 SNTAGT. The junction had 7 bases not matched to a gene; V was cut back by 6 bases and J by 5 bases. This chain's CDR3 is CASSAEGTSGNNEQFF. Written as DNA, the CDR3 is TGTGCCAGCAGCGCAGAAGGGACTAGCGGGAACAATGAGCAGTTCTTC.

The CDR3 DNA is TGTGCCAGTAGTGGCACGGAGTGGGACGAGCAGTACTTC. This gives the protein CASSGTEWDEQYF. The V gene is TRBV19, the J gene TRBJ2-7; no definite D call. V lost 5 bases to trimming and J lost 5 bases, with 13 bases between them. From germline, CDR1 is LNHDA and CDR2 SQIVND (reference sequence). The length of the CDR3 is 13 residues.

The chain couples TRBV5-1 to TRBJ1-1, with TRBD1 matching over 7 bases. Germline-derived CDR1 and CDR2 are SGHRS and YFSETQ. The junction had 9 bases not matched to a gene; V was cut back by 1 base and J by 0 bases. The CDR3 spans 17 residues. This CDR3 is CASSLHPRDRLNTEAFF. The CDR3 DNA follows: TGCGCCAGCAGCTTGCACCCTAGGGACAGATTGAACACTGAAGCTTTCTTT.

V is TRBV27 and J is TRBJ2-3; perhaps TRBD2 as D (6 bases). The germline gives CDR1 MNHEY, CDR2 SMNVEV (reference sequence). The V end lost 2 bases, the J end lost 2 bases, and 14 bases lay between the germline ends. The CDR3 totals 16 residues. The CDR3 reads CASSLRPGVFTDTQYF. The CDR3 DNA follows: TGTGCCAGCAGTTTACGTCCGGGAGTGTTCACAGATACGCAGTATTTT.

This sequence joins TRBV28 and TRBJ1-1; 9 bases fit TRBD1. The CDR3 has 14 residues. V lost 6 bases, J lost 6 bases, and 8 bases stayed unmatched. Germline V CDR1 and CDR2: MDHEN, SYDVKM. The CDR3 loop is CASSLQGARPEAFF. The CDR3 nucleotides read TGTGCCAGCAGCTTACAGGGGGCGCGTCCTGAAGCTTTCTTT. Based on the CDR3 plus reference TRBV28 and TRBJ1-1, the full variable domain is DVKVTQSSRYLVKRTGEKVFLECVQDMDHENMFWYRQDPGLGLRLIYFSYDVKMKEKGDIPEGYSVSREKKERFSLILESASTNQTSMYLCASSLQGARPEAFFGQGTRLTVV.

The chain combines TRBV6-5 with TRBJ1-1, with a tentative D call TRBD1 (6 bases). From germline, CDR1 is MNHEY and CDR2 SVGAGI. This CDR3 has 16 amino acids. V lost 3 bases to trimming and J lost 1 base, with 15 bases between them. The CDR3 is CASSYPIQGGNTEAFF. The CDR3, as DNA: TGTGCCAGCAGTTATCCTATCCAAGGGGGGAACACTGAAGCTTTCTTT.

This chain joins TRBV6-1 and TRBJ2-1; D uncertain. Germline V gives CDR1 MNHNS, CDR2 SASEGT. This CDR3 spans 12 amino acids. V lost 4 bases to trimming and J lost 3 bases, with 4 bases between them. The CDR3 protein is CASSVYYNEQFF. The CDR3 DNA follows: TGTGCCAGCAGTGTTTACTACAATGAGCAGTTCTTC.

The V gene is TRBV23-1, the J gene TRBJ1-5; D might be TRBD1 (6 bases). TRBV23-1 is an ORF; its function is uncertain. Trimming took off 1 base at V and 3 bases at J, with 16 bases between the two ends. CDR3 length equals 17 residues. The CDR3 here is CASSQWETGEINQPQHF. CDR3 DNA sequence: TGCGCCAGCAGTCAATGGGAGACAGGCGAAATCAATCAGCCCCAGCATTTT.

This chain uses TRBV7-6 with TRBJ1-1, with a weak D call TRBD1 (6 bases). CDR3 length: 14 amino acids. V lost 1 base to trimming and J lost 5 bases, with 11 bases between them. In germline, CDR1 is SGHVS, CDR2 FNYEAQ. CDR3 coding DNA: TGTGCCAGCAGCTTAGGGGGGGGGCAAACTGAAGCTTTCTTT. Translating it yields CASSLGGGQTEAFF.

V gene TRBV19 combines with J gene TRBJ1-5, with TRBD1 identical over 9 bases. CDR1 and CDR2 (germline): LNHDA, SQIVND (reference sequence). Trimming cost V 4 bases and J 0 bases; bases outside gene matches: 10. The CDR3 has 18 amino acids. This CDR3 is CASSTQGASLYSNQPQHF. The CDR3 DNA follows: TGTGCCAGTAGTACACAGGGGGCCTCCCTTTATAGCAATCAGCCCCAGCATTTT.

This chain connects TRBV5-6 to TRBJ2-3; TRBD2 agrees at 7 bases. V shed 2 bases and J 1 base; nucleotides not matched to a gene: 7. The CDR3 has 16 residues. Germline CDR1 and CDR2: SGHDT and YYEEEE. The CDR3 loop reads CASSFLGSGGTDTQYF. The CDR3 DNA follows: TGTGCCAGCAGCTTCTTGGGGAGCGGGGGCACAGATACGCAGTATTTT.

The chain has TRBV27 and TRBJ2-2; 7 bases are shared with TRBD1. The CDR3 is made up of 14 amino acids. J lost 4 bases, V lost 7 bases, and 6 bases had no gene match. CDR1 is MNHEY, CDR2 SMNVEV, per germline (reference sequence). The CDR3 sequence: CASMYYRGTGELFF. CDR3 bases: TGTGCCAGCATGTATTACAGGGGCACCGGGGAGCTGTTTTTT.

The rearrangement joins TRBV27 to TRBJ1-5, with TRBD1 matching 10 bases. The CDR3 spans 15 residues. J lost 4 bases, V lost 3 bases, and 3 bases had no gene match. CDR1 is MNHEY, CDR2 SMNVEV, per germline (reference sequence). CDR3 sequence: CASSFLGQGNQPQHF. CDR3 bases: TGTGCCAGCAGTTTCCTGGGACAGGGGAATCAGCCCCAGCATTTT.